Below, one TCR beta chain is given with its context. What it binds is unknown. Different DNA sequences within this sample yield the same CDR3. The sequenced template was cDNA made from the entire isolated RNA. Produced via immunoSEQ multiplex PCR; TCRdb's table is partial and in-frame only. The data show 300,000 to 400,000 clones, 8% to 10% seen once. These data are taken from a study of beta chain features in type 1 diabetes. Regarding the study as a whole: The cDNA sequencing approach could over-represent high-TCR-expressing cells. All four CD4+ subsets from Type 1 diabetes patients carried moderately but significantly shorter TCRB CDR3s. Type 1 diabetes patients showed fewer insertions and more deletions at VDJ junctions.

One heparinised blood draw averaging about 120 mL was given by each donor. Each sorted fraction was over 98% pure. CDR3 size: 13 residues. Trimming took off 4 bases at V and 2 bases at J, with 9 bases between the two ends. The germline V gene has CDR1 SGHRS and CDR2 YFSETQ. The sequence derives from a man aged 25 to 40 with type 1 diabetes. The V and J genes are TRBV5-1 and TRBJ1-1; no definite D call. Sequenced input: central memory CD4+ T cells from blood. The CDR3 region is CASSPRGNTEAFF. Written as DNA, the CDR3 is TGCGCCAGCAGCCCTCGAGGCAACACTGAAGCTTTCTTT.